What follows describes a single T cell receptor (beta chain). The antigen it binds to is not known. No clone much larger than this one lies a single base away; base qualities are absent. The sample is drawn from a study of blood T cell repertoires in COVID-19 (dated by TCRdb to the early 2020s). Regarding the complete study: Collaborator samples came from the United States, Italy and Spain and covered acute and convalescent phases of COVID-19. The material from the prospective study consisted of cDNA or gDNA derived from T cells, B-cell-depleted T cells, or PBMCs. Deeply sampled blood TCRbeta repertoires from subjects exposed to, actively infected with, or recovered from COVID-19 were included in the dataset. The repertoires were made available in a free public database intended to serve as a resource for research on the immune response to SARS-CoV-2. Samples came from the ongoing ImmuneRACE study (first 160 participants) plus 1,254 subjects from 6 global collaborators. Nearly every sample came with metadata listing a de-identified subject ID, COVID-19 status, age in years and sex. Where available, HLA class I and class II types were obtained from metadata supplied by the sample provider rather than from assay-based typing. The research as a whole found: The amount of clinical and demographic metadata varied by source and participant and was provided uncurated.

TCRbeta CDR3 regions were amplified from genomic DNA using the immunoSEQ Assay, a bias-controlled multiplex PCR. Per the original workflow: Within the assay, amplification of reference gene primers was used to estimate how many nucleated cells each sample contained. To quantify the absolute abundance of each unique TCRbeta CDR3 rearrangement, sequence reads were collapsed and filtered. For each sample, productive Simpson clonality was calculated by taking the square root of Simpson's diversity index across productive rearrangements. Here the immuneACCESS table is served through TCRdb, limited to in-frame sequences with V and J called. Missing clones are a known gap in these copies; in checked studies unresolved V genes cover under half, and the rest lacks a known reason. D and trimming come from the DNA, and the V and J calls and clone size come from that table. This sample gives more than 90,000 clones in total; approximately 85% of them show up just once. Together, the top ten hold roughly 7.9% of the sample.

Each collaborating institution followed its own protocols to collect whole blood in K2EDTA tubes. For TCRbeta analysis, collaborators shipped samples as frozen whole blood, isolated PBMCs, or DNA extracted from either of those sample types. The source of this sequence is a man in his 70s with acute or convalescent COVID-19. Sequenced sample: peripheral blood.

The CDR3 here reads CASSPGQRNTEAFF. The nucleotides are TGTGCCAGCAGCCCCGGACAGAGGAACACTGAAGCTTTCTTT. The V gene is TRBV7-6 and the J gene is TRBJ1-1, and the D gene may be TRBD1, 6 bases matching. Via the germline V gene, CDR1 is SGHVS and CDR2 FNYEAQ. V gives up 5 bases and J gives up 1 base, and the segment between their germline ends measures 11 bases. The CDR3 runs 14 residues from the cysteine to the phenylalanine. Of all the DNA, just the CDR3 is kept, 42 bases in frame from base 1.